The 19 T cell receptor beta chains reported below all come from one sample, sequenced in a study of cytotoxic CD8 clonotypes in ibrutinib-treated CLL. The repertoire was sequenced with immunoSEQ multiplex PCR; TCRdb's copy has only in-frame clones and lacks some. The sample lists 13,000 to 15,000 clones, approximately 52% occurring once. The sample consisted of PBMCs, taken at an approximately 22-month disease-progression time point, from a patient treated with ibrutinib. The receptors derive from a human donor with chronic lymphocytic leukemia.

This clone was observed a few times. The junction does not match germline at one end; this may be a read error. The same CDR3 also results from other DNA sequences found in this sample. J is TRBJ1-1 and V is TRBV5-4, with D perhaps matching TRBD1 (5 bases). Germline-derived CDR1 and CDR2 are SGHNT and YYREEE (reference sequence). The CDR3 sequence is 14 residues long. In DNA form, the CDR3 reads TGTGCCAGCAGTTTGGGGGGTATGAACACTGAAGCTTTCTTT. It codes for CASSLGGMNTEAFF.

This chain uses TRBV11-2 with TRBJ1-1; D is ambiguous. This CDR3 region has 16 residues. Germline CDR1 and CDR2: SGHAT and FQNNGV. V lost 1 base to trimming and J lost 4 bases, with 16 bases between them. The chain's CDR3 is CASSLVGFNWITEAFF. For the CDR3, the DNA is TGTGCCAGCAGCTTAGTCGGGTTCAACTGGATCACTGAAGCTTTCTTT.

This clone was found a few times. V and J are TRBV10-3 and TRBJ1-2, with TRBD1 identical over 8 bases. The CDR3 runs 15 residues. Germline V gene sequence: CDR1 ENHRY, CDR2 SYGVKD. V dropped 5 bases and J dropped 4; count of bases not matched to a gene: 9. The CDR3 reads CAISLGQEKVYGYTF. The CDR3 DNA reads TGTGCCATCAGTTTGGGACAGGAGAAGGTCTATGGCTACACCTTC.

In this sample, this clone turned up once. The V gene is TRBV10-1, the J gene TRBJ2-3; no clear D gene. V was shortened by 4 bases and J by 2 bases, with 4 bases between the two germline ends. This CDR3 is 12 amino acids long. Germline CDR1 is WNHNN and CDR2 is SYGVQD (reference sequence). The CDR3 coding sequence is TGCGCCAGCAGTGTGACCACAGATACGCAGTATTTT. Residues: CASSVTTDTQYF.

This sequence joins TRBV25-1 and TRBJ2-7; 11 nucleotides match TRBD1. The CDR3 totals 15 residues. V lost 3 bases and J lost 2; bases outside the gene matches: 3. Germline CDR1 reads MGHDK; CDR2 reads SYGVNS. For the CDR3, the DNA is TGTGCCAGCAGTGAGGGGACAGGGGGTACCTACGAGCAGTACTTC. Amino acids: CASSEGTGGTYEQYF.

The table lists this clone with a few counts. The chain recombines TRBV5-1 with TRBJ2-7; D not resolved. The CDR3 has 16 residues. The germline CDR1 and CDR2 sequences are SGHRS and YFSETQ. The ends were cut back, 4 bases at V and 0 bases at J, with 17 bases in the middle. CDR3 bases: TGCGCCAGCAGCCGAGGCACACTTGCACCCTCCTACGAGCAGTACTTC. Its translation is CASSRGTLAPSYEQYF.

The rearrangement uses TRBV5-4 and TRBJ2-2; possibly TRBD1 or TRBD2 for D (6 bases each). The CDR3 runs 13 residues. CDR1 and CDR2 from the germline V gene are SGHNT and YYREEE (reference sequence). V dropped 4 bases and J dropped 6 bases, with 10 bases sitting between them. The CDR3 loop reads CASSLRGAGELFF. The CDR3 bases are TGTGCCAGCAGCCTTAGGGGGGCCGGGGAGCTGTTTTTT.

Only a few counts were recorded for this clone. The chain employs TRBV5-4 and TRBJ2-2; D is unresolved. The germline gives CDR1 SGHNT, CDR2 YYREEE (reference sequence). CDR3 length: 15 residues. The V gene lost 0 bases and the J gene lost 1 base, with 7 bases spanning the gap. The CDR3 coding sequence is TGTGCCAGCAGCTTGGCTGGTGGGAACACCGGGGAGCTGTTTTTT. It yields the protein CASSLAGGNTGELFF.

This sequence joins TRBV18 and TRBJ1-2; 8 nucleotides match TRBD1. V shed 3 bases, J shed 1 base, and the junction held 7 bases outside the gene matches. CDR3 length: 16 amino acids. The germline V gene has CDR1 KGHSH and CDR2 LQKENI. The CDR3 DNA reads as TGTGCCAGCTCACCGTTAGCACAGGGGGATAACTATGGCTACACCTTC. It yields the protein CASSPLAQGDNYGYTF. Full variable domain (missing parts from reference TRBV18 and TRBJ1-2): NAGVMQNPRHLVRRRGQEARLRCSPMKGHSHVYWYRQLPEEGLKFMVYLQKENIIDESGMPKERFSAEFPKEGPSILRIQQVVRGDSAAYFCASSPLAQGDNYGYTFGSGTRLTVV.

V and J are TRBV9 and TRBJ1-1; TRBD1 matches at 8 bases. V trimming: 0 bases; J trimming: 4 bases; junction bases outside the gene matches: 8. This CDR3 comprises 16 residues. CDR1 SGDLS and CDR2 YYNGEE come from the germline V gene. In DNA form, the CDR3 reads TGTGCCAGCAGCGTAGAGGACAGGGAAGGAGGCACTGAAGCTTTCTTT. It translates to CASSVEDREGGTEAFF. The full variable domain, with the rest looked up from reference TRBV9 and TRBJ1-1, is DSGVTQTPKHLITATGQRVTLRCSPRSGDLSVYWYQQSLDQGLQFLIQYYNGEERAKGNILERFSAQQFPDLHSELNLSSLELGDSALYFCASSVEDREGGTEAFFGQGTRLTVV.

This chain links TRBV5-1 with TRBJ2-5; no clear D. Germline CDR1 reads SGHRS; CDR2 reads YFSETQ. This CDR3 contains 13 residues. V gave up 0 bases and J gave up 2 bases, with 5 bases separating them. The CDR3 region has the DNA TGCGCCAGCAGCTTGGTACTTCAAGAGACCCAGTACTTC. Amino acid sequence: CASSLVLQETQYF.

V usage is TRBV9 and J usage is TRBJ2-1; possible D gene TRBD2, 5 bases. Trimming cost V 3 bases and J 0 bases, with 10 bases left between them. The CDR3 length is 15 residues. CDR1 is SGDLS, CDR2 YYNGEE, per germline. The CDR3 DNA reads as TGTGCCAGCAGCGAGAGCGGTAGCTCCTACAATGAGCAGTTCTTC. The encoded protein is CASSESGSSYNEQFF.

The rearrangement joins TRBV15 to TRBJ1-4; 11 positions agree with TRBD1. J was trimmed by 8 bases and V by 1 base; bases with no gene match: 3. Germline values: CDR1 LNHNV, CDR2 YYDKDF (reference sequence). The CDR3 is made up of 15 amino acids. CDR3 region: CATSRGTGGNEKLFF. The CDR3 bases are TGTGCCACCAGCAGAGGGACAGGGGGCAACGAAAAACTGTTTTTT.

This clone was counted between two and nine times. This rearrangement joins TRBV2 to TRBJ1-1; D call uncertain. Germline values: CDR1 SNHLY, CDR2 FYNNEI. Trimming shortened V by 7 bases and J by 6 bases, and 9 bases separated the two germline ends. This CDR3 has 11 residues. This CDR3 reads CASTKRAEAFF. The DNA of the CDR3 is TGTGCCAGCACCAAAAGGGCTGAAGCTTTCTTT.

The rearrangement joins TRBV18 to TRBJ2-5; maybe TRBD1 (7 bases). The CDR3 extends over 16 amino acids. CDR1 and CDR2 (germline): KGHSH, LQKENI. The V end lost 3 bases, the J end lost 5 bases, and 19 bases lay between the germline ends. The DNA for the CDR3 is TGTGCCAGCTCACCTAGTCCCAGGGGGGCCCCGGAGACCCAGTACTTC. It is translated as CASSPSPRGAPETQYF.

The rearrangement links TRBV6-6 to TRBJ1-5; D is possibly TRBD1 (6 bases). Germline loops: CDR1 MNHNY, CDR2 SVGAGI (reference sequence). Trimming shortened V by 7 bases and J by 3 bases, and 10 bases separated the two germline ends. This CDR3 region has 13 residues. CDR3 sequence (DNA): TGTGCCAGCACCCGACAGGCCAATCAGCCCCAGCATTTT. Translating it yields CASTRQANQPQHF.

The rearrangement uses TRBV6-1 and TRBJ2-4; 8 positions match TRBD1. With V trimmed by 3 bases and J by 1 base, 2 bases remained unmatched. The CDR3 extends over 15 amino acids. CDR1 is MNHNS, CDR2 SASEGT, per germline. CDR3 sequence (DNA): TGTGCCAGCAGTGAGTGGACAGGGGCCAAAAACATTCAGTACTTC. Translation: CASSEWTGAKNIQYF.

The chain links TRBV5-1 to TRBJ2-5; a weak D match, TRBD1 (6 bases). The CDR3 is 14 residues long. The germline CDR1 and CDR2 sequences are SGHRS and YFSETQ. Deletions cut 4 bases from V and 2 bases from J, with 12 bases between. CDR3 protein: CASSAGQLQETQYF. DNA for the CDR3: TGCGCCAGCAGCGCCGGACAGTTGCAAGAGACCCAGTACTTC. Full variable domain (rest looked up from reference TRBV5-1 and TRBJ2-5): KAGVTQTPRYLIKTRGQQVTLSCSPISGHRSVSWYQQTPGQGLQFLFEYFSETQRNKGNFPGRFSGRQFSNSRSEMNVSTLELGDSALYLCASSAGQLQETQYFGPGTRLLVL.

CDR3 in amino acids: CASSIRDSLTDTQYF. CDR3 coding DNA: TGTGCCAGCAGCATCCGGGACAGCCTCACAGATACGCAGTATTTT. The chain uses TRBV9 and TRBJ2-3, with 7 positions matching TRBD1. CDR1 and CDR2 from the germline V gene are SGDLS and YYNGEE. This CDR3 has 15 amino acids. The V and J ends lost 4 bases and 2 bases, in that order; junction bases with no gene match: 7. Using reference TRBV9 and TRBJ2-3 for the parts outside the CDR3, the full variable domain is DSGVTQTPKHLITATGQRVTLRCSPRSGDLSVYWYQQSLDQGLQFLIQYYNGEERAKGNILERFSAQQFPDLHSELNLSSLELGDSALYFCASSIRDSLTDTQYFGPGTRLTVL.